This section outlines one T cell receptor beta chain sequence together with its context. Its cognate antigen is unknown. This entry belongs to a study of shared clonotypes between healthy human individuals. Whole-study results and caveats: Few donors limited the genetic and exposure-history diversity represented. Estimated richness was generally greater in naive than memory subsets.

Sequenced by immunoSEQ multiplex PCR; TCRdb stores in-frame clones only, minus some. The sample yields fewer than 1.6 million clones, about 98.5% seen once. The J segment lost 0 bases and the V segment lost 5 bases, leaving 2 bases of the junction unmatched. The CDR3 is 14 residues long. The V gene's germline CDR1 is PRHDT and CDR2 FYEKMQ (reference sequence). This receptor was identified in a man in his thirties or forties in good health. The chain recombines TRBV13 with TRBJ1-1; TRBD1 matches 8 bases. The sample consisted of naive CD4+ T cells sorted from blood. Subset of the sample: CD45RA+ positively selected. The CDR3 DNA reads TGTGCCAGCAGCCGGGGACAGGTGAACACTGAAGCTTTCTTT. Its translation is CASSRGQVNTEAFF.